This T cell receptor beta chain is from a study of OX40 agonist ivuxolimab in advanced cancers. As for the study more broadly: Ivuxolimab, which targeted the costimulatory receptor OX40 (CD134), was an agonistic, fully human IgG2 monoclonal antibody. Intravenous ivuxolimab was administered to patients every 2 weeks at six dose levels: 0.01, 0.1, 0.3, 1.5, 3 and 10 mg/kg. Of the roughly 52 patients in dose escalation, about 19 had hepatocellular carcinoma, about 15 had melanoma, 9 had renal cell carcinoma and 9 had head and neck cancer. In the dose-escalation cohort, roughly 82% of patients were male, and the mean age was roughly 56 years with a range of roughly 20 to 85. Patients were allowed to have had prior anti-PD-1, anti-PD-L1 or anti-CTLA-4 therapy, and 40% of the dose-escalation patients had previously received checkpoint inhibitors. Partial responses occurred in three dose-escalation patients, of whom one had hepatocellular carcinoma and two had cutaneous melanoma. Peripheral TCRbeta sequencing was intended to test whether TCR sequence diversity was altered and clonal T-cell expansion was caused by ivuxolimab. The paper covers the monotherapy dose-escalation part of the phase I ivuxolimab trial, which included N ≈ 50 patients.

For sequencing of the TCRbeta CDR3 region, genomic DNA was extracted from the sorted cells. The immunoSEQ Assay was used for sequencing of TCRbeta CDR3 regions. TCRdb obtained this table from immuneACCESS and retained in-frame rearrangements with V and J assigned. These tables miss some clones; where compared with another copy, unresolved V genes account for less than half of the shortfall, and the remainder is unexplained. This sample gives about 120,000 clones in total; more than 80% of them show up just once. Jointly, the top ten make up around 0.53% of the sample. Germline trimming amounts to 6 bases on V and 5 bases on J, with 7 as the count of junction bases outside the gene matches. From its cysteine to its phenylalanine, the CDR3 spans 14 amino acids. The retained sequence is limited to the CDR3, 42 bases, with the frame set at the first base. As encoded in the germline V gene, CDR1 is MNHEY while CDR2 is SVGAGI.

The paper as a whole reports these results and caveats: Which antigens the clonally expanded peripheral T cells were specific for was not determined. At doses of 0.1 to 3.0 mg/kg, clonal expansion of both CD4+ and CD8+ T cells in blood was seen between baseline and week 6. Low levels of normalized T-cell clonal expansion were also seen in some patients who did not respond. On average, CD8+ T cells showed more expanded clones than CD4+ T cells after ivuxolimab. In partial responders in the 0.1-3.0 mg/kg groups, normalized peripheral clonal expansion was found to be among the lowest, especially among CD8+ T cells.

The trial excluded patients who had a history of autoimmune disease or who were on systemic immunosuppression. In every dose cohort, peripheral blood was drawn for TCR sequencing at baseline, cycle 4 day 1, and cycle 7 day 1. Samples came from an open-label, multicenter, first-in-human phase I dose-escalation trial of ivuxolimab. Adults with locally advanced or metastatic melanoma, renal cell carcinoma, hepatocellular carcinoma or head and neck squamous cell carcinoma were enrolled in the trial. Before TCR sequencing, CD4+ T cells and CD8+ T cells from peripheral blood were sorted into separate populations. In the case of this clone: Its cognate antigen has yet to be identified. No clone much larger than this one lies a single base away; base qualities are absent.

The sample in question was CD4+ or CD8+ T cells sorted from blood, obtained in a trial of the OX40 agonist ivuxolimab. This TCR was recovered from an adult with an advanced solid tumor such as melanoma, head and neck, liver or kidney cancer. This chain is built from TRBV6-5 and TRBJ2-5; 9 bases in the junction line up with TRBD1. The DNA is as follows: TGTGCCAGCAGCCCCGACAGGGGGGCTGAGACCCAGTACTTC. Translated, this is CASSPDRGAETQYF.